This T cell receptor beta chain was identified in a study of T cell changes during pregnancy in multiple sclerosis. CDR3 length equals 20 residues. Germline CDR1 reads ENHRY; CDR2 reads SYGVKD. The junction had 16 bases not matched to a gene; V was cut back by 1 base and J by 2 bases. The protocol was immunoSEQ multiplex PCR, while the TCRdb copy is restricted to in-frame clones and leaves out a portion. The data hold about 20,000 clones, with approximately 90% observed a single time. This receptor was identified in a female donor in good health, enrolled as a control in a pregnancy study. The chain carries TRBV10-3 and TRBJ2-2, with 7 bases that match TRBD2. The source material was CD8+ T cells from peripheral blood mononuclear cells, sampled in the second trimester of pregnancy. The CDR3 DNA sequence: TGTGCCATCAGTGAGTTCAGAGCGGGAACAACGGCGGGTAACACCGGGGAGCTGTTTTTT. Its protein product is CAISEFRAGTTAGNTGELFF.